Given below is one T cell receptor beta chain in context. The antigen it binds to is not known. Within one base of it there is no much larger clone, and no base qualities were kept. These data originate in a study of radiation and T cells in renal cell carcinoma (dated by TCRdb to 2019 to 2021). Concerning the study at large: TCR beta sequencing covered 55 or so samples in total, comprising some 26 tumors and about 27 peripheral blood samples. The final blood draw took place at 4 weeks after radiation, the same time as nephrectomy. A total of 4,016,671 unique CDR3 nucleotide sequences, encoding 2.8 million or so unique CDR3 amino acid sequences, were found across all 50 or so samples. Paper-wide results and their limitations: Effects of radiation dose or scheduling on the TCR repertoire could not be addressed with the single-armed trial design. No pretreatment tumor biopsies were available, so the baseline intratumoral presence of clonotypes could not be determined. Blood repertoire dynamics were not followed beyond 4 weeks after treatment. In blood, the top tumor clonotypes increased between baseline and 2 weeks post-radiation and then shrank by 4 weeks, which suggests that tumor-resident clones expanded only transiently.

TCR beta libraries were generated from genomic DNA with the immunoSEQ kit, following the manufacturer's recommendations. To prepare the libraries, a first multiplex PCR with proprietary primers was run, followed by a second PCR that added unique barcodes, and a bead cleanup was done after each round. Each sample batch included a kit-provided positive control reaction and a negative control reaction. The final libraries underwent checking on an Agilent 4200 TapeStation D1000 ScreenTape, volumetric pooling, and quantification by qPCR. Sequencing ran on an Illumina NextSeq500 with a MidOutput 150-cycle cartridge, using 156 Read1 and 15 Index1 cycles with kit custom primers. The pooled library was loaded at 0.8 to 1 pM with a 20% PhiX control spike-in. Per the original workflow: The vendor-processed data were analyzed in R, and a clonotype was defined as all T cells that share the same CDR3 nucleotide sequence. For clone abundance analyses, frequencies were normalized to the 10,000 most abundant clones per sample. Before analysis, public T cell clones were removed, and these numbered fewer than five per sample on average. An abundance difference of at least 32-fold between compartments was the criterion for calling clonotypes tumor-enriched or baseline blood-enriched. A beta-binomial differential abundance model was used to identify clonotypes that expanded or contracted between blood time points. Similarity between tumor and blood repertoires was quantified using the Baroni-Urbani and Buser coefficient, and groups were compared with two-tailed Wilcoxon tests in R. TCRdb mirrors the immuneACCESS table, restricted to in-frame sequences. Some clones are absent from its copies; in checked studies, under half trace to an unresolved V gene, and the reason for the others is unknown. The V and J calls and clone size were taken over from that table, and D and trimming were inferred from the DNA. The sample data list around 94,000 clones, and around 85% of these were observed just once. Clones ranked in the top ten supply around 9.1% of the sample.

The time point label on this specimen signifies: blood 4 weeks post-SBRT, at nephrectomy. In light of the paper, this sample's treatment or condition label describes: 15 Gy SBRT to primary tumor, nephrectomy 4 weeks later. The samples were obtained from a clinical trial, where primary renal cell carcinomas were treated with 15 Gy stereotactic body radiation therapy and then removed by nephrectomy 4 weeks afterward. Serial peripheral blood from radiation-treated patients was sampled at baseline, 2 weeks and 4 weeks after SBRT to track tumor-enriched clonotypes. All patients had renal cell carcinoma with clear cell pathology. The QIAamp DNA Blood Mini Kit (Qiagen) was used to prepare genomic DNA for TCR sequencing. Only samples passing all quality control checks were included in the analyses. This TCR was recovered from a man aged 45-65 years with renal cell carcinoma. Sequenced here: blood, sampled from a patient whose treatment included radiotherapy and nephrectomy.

The sequence in DNA is TGTGCCAGCAGTTTGGGGGGGGCCAACATCTATGGCTACACCTTC. It encodes CASSLGGANIYGYTF. The rearranged segments are TRBV28 and TRBJ1-2; TRBD1 is possibly the D segment (6 matching bases). The CDR3 numbers 15 residues from cysteine through phenylalanine. Kept here is only the CDR3 DNA, which spans 45 bases and is read in frame from base 1. Sequences MDHEN (CDR1) and SYDVKM (CDR2) are obtained from the germline V gene. V is shortened by 3 bases, J by 4 bases, and the region joining them spans 15 bases.